This is a list of T cell receptor beta chains from one sample in a study of T cell responses to AZD1222 COVID-19 vaccine. Here immunoSEQ multiplex PCR was the method, and the copy in TCRdb shows in-frame clones only, minus some. The data hold about 110,000 clones, with about 80% observed a single time. The sequencing used peripheral blood, collected on day 0 of AZD1222 vaccination. The origin of the receptors is an adult in good health. Each CDR3 is given with its conserved first and last residue.

v_call: TRBV18
cdr3_length: 14
j_call: TRBJ1-1
cdr3_aa: CASSPPGLNTEAFF

v_call: TRBV29-1
cdr3_length: 14
j_call: TRBJ2-1
cdr3_aa: CSVGRTGPLHEQFF

v_call: TRBV12-3/TRBV12-4
cdr3_length: 13
j_call: TRBJ1-2
cdr3_aa: CASSLTEAYGYTF

v_call: TRBV28
cdr3_length: 15
j_call: TRBJ2-1
cdr3_aa: CASSLPGTGSNEQFF

v_call: TRBV18
cdr3_length: 16
j_call: TRBJ1-4
cdr3_aa: CASSLRDPLDNEKLFF

v_call: TRBV2
cdr3_length: 15
j_call: TRBJ1-2
cdr3_aa: CASVPTGKLNYGYTF

v_call: TRBV4-3
cdr3_length: 16
j_call: TRBJ1-5
cdr3_aa: CASSQDGMAGNQPQHF

v_call: TRBV4-3
cdr3_length: 14
j_call: TRBJ2-7
cdr3_aa: CASSLDIGNYEQYF

v_call: TRBV7-7
cdr3_length: 17
j_call: TRBJ2-1
cdr3_aa: CASSLASDRASGNEQFF

v_call: TRBV3-1/TRBV3-2
cdr3_length: 15
j_call: TRBJ1-1
cdr3_aa: CASSPPTREDTEAFF

v_call: TRBV5-4
cdr3_length: 15
j_call: TRBJ1-6
cdr3_aa: CASSLEQTYNSPLHF

v_call: TRBV27
cdr3_length: 13
j_call: TRBJ2-1
cdr3_aa: CASSWGLGPLVFF

v_call: TRBV18
cdr3_length: 17
j_call: TRBJ2-2
cdr3_aa: CASSQTDWGSYGGELFF

v_call: TRBV7-3
cdr3_length: 14
j_call: TRBJ2-1
cdr3_aa: CASSPGTRRNEQFF